This TCR beta chain was identified during a study of blood T cell repertoires in COVID-19. Here immunoSEQ multiplex PCR was the method, and the copy in TCRdb shows in-frame clones only, minus some. The sample has approximately 200,000 clones, roughly four fifths seen once. From germline, CDR1 is MNHEY and CDR2 SMNVEV (reference sequence). The CDR3 sequence is 21 residues long. V was cut by 0 bases and J by 0 bases, with 21 bases left in between. Sequenced material: peripheral blood. The rearrangement uses TRBV27 and TRBJ2-6, with a weak D call TRBD2 (5 bases). The sequence came from a woman aged 30 to 39 who had recovered from COVID-19. In DNA form, the CDR3 reads TGTGCCAGCAGTTTATCCGTATTCGGACTCCTTTCCTCCTCTGGGGCCAACGTCCTGACTTTC. Its translation: CASSLSVFGLLSSSGANVLTF.